These 10 T cell receptor beta chains share one sample of origin, sequenced in a study of early T cells in non-severe SARS-CoV-2 infection. TCRdb called the 5' RACE reads again in MiXCR, with one record for every CDR3 protein. This table holds tens of thousands of distinct CDR3 sequences, roughly 5% found once. The starting material was whole blood, obtained at baseline. These receptors were taken from an adult who was a healthcare worker with PCR-confirmed SARS-CoV-2 infection or an uninfected control (not recorded which).

At least ten counts were recorded for this clonotype. The gene calls are TRBV6-2 or TRBV6-3 and TRBJ2-7; tentatively, D is TRBD2 (5 bases). Germline CDR1 reads MNHEY; CDR2 reads SVGEGT. Trimming stripped 4 bases from V and 6 bases from J, with 7 bases between. This CDR3 contains 11 residues. In nucleotides, the CDR3 is TGTGCCAGCAGTTGGGCGGGCGAGCAGTACGTC. This codes for CASSWAGEQYV.

This clonotype was found many times. The rearrangement uses TRBV18 and TRBJ1-2, with 8 bases matching TRBD1. The CDR3 has 17 amino acids. Germline assignment: CDR1 KGHSH and CDR2 LQKENI. The J segment lost 4 bases and the V segment lost 2 bases, leaving 12 bases of the junction unmatched. CDR3 sequence: CASSPRSLRQGFYGYTF. DNA for the CDR3: TGTGCCAGCTCACCAAGGAGCCTGCGACAGGGGTTCTATGGCTACACCTTC. Full variable domain (rest looked up from reference TRBV18 and TRBJ1-2): NAGVMQNPRHLVRRRGQEARLRCSPMKGHSHVYWYRQLPEEGLKFMVYLQKENIIDESGMPKERFSAEFPKEGPSILRIQQVVRGDSAAYFCASSPRSLRQGFYGYTFGSGTRLTVV.

V and J are TRBV11-2 and TRBJ2-3, with a weak D call TRBD2 (5 bases). The germline V gene encodes CDR1 SGHAT and CDR2 FQNNGV. The CDR3 spans 14 residues. Trimming took 6 bases from V and 7 from J, leaving 17 bases between them. The CDR3 nucleotides read TGTGCCAGCAGTCCGACGGCGGGCGGTTATACGCAGTATTTT. It codes for CASSPTAGGYTQYF.

Many counts were recorded for this clonotype. The chain is built from TRBV10-2 and TRBJ1-2, with 8 positions matching TRBD1. Trimming took 0 bases from V and 2 from J; bases not matched to a gene: 8. The CDR3 extends over 17 amino acids. Germline V gene sequence: CDR1 WSHSY, CDR2 SAAADI. As DNA, the CDR3 is TGCGCCAGCAGTGAGTCTTCCAGGGGGCATACAAACTATGGCTACACCTTC. Translating it yields CASSESSRGHTNYGYTF.

Notes on this clonotype: A much larger clone sits a single nucleotide away, making a read error possible. This chain uses TRBV3-1 with TRBJ2-7, with D possibly TRBD1 on 6 matching bases. Germline assignment: CDR1 LGHDT and CDR2 YNNKEL (reference sequence). The CDR3 extends over 16 amino acids. The CDR3 sequence is CASSQPQGIASYGQYV. In DNA, the CDR3 is TGTGCCAGCAGCCAACCACAGGGTATAGCATCCTACGGGCAGTACGTC.

CDR3 sequence reads: CASSRLVTADTQYF. In nucleotides, the CDR3 is TGTGCCAGCAGCCGTCTAGTCACCGCAGATACGCAGTATTTT. V gene TRBV6-5 combines with J gene TRBJ2-3; D uncertain. Trimming took 6 bases from V and 4 from J, leaving 14 bases between them. Germline CDR1 and CDR2: MNHEY and SVGAGI. The CDR3 extends over 14 amino acids.

This clonotype was seen ten or more times. The chain uses TRBV27 and TRBJ2-7; TRBD1 matches 10 bases. The CDR3 length is 15 residues. The germline V gene encodes CDR1 MNHEY and CDR2 SMNVEV (reference sequence). Trimming removed 4 bases from V and 7 bases from J; junction bases left unmatched: 10. The CDR3 spells CASSSPGQGLTEQYF. The CDR3 DNA follows: TGTGCCAGCAGTTCGCCGGGACAGGGGCTAACGGAGCAGTACTTC.

This clonotype was found many times. V and J are TRBV28 and TRBJ2-3; D possibly corresponds to TRBD2 (6 bases). This CDR3 contains 15 residues. Per the germline V gene, CDR1 is MDHEN and CDR2 is SYDVKM. Between the trimmed V and J ends, which lost 3 bases and 4 bases, there was a span of 14 bases. CDR3 protein: CASSFGSLPPDTQYF. The CDR3 DNA follows: TGTGCCAGCAGTTTCGGGAGCCTTCCCCCAGATACGCAGTATTTT.

This clonotype was picked up many times. This rearrangement joins TRBV27 to TRBJ1-1; D not certain. The CDR3 length is 13 residues. In germline, CDR1 is MNHEY, CDR2 SMNVEV (reference sequence). Trimming removed 4 bases at V and 3 bases at J, with 9 bases between. The CDR3 protein is CASSYKGYTEAFF. In DNA, the CDR3 is TGTGCCAGCAGTTATAAAGGGTACACTGAAGCTTTCTTT.

This clonotype was found many times. The chain recombines TRBV12-3 or TRBV12-4 with TRBJ2-1; 9 bases align to TRBD2. The ends lost 6 bases at V and 10 bases at J; junction bases unmatched: 10. The length of the CDR3 is 14 residues. In nucleotides, the CDR3 is TGTGCCAGCAGCCTAGCGGGAAATATCGAGGAGCAGTTCTTC. Translated, it gives CASSLAGNIEEQFF.